This is a list of T cell receptor beta chains from one sample in a study of blood T cells in healthy people across ages. TCRdb used MiXCR to reprocess the 5' RACE reads, holding one entry per CDR3 protein. The sample shows approximately 900,000 distinct CDR3 sequences, around 49% of them seen only once. Material: blood. The receptors stem from a man under 40 in good health. The CDR3 runs from the conserved cysteine through the conserved F or W. The D gene is left open where the match is weak.

CDR3: CSANWIGDRGADTQYF; J: TRBJ2-3; V: TRBV20-1; D: TRBD1
CDR3: CASSPTPRVSSYGYTF; J: TRBJ1-2; V: TRBV5-1; D: NA
CDR3: CASNGQGRNNEQFF; J: TRBJ2-1; V: TRBV5-1; D: TRBD1
CDR3: CASSLQNLYGYTF; J: TRBJ1-2; V: TRBV5-6; D: NA
CDR3: CSVFANGYTF; J: TRBJ1-2; V: TRBV29-1; D: NA
CDR3: CSVGQGETQYF; J: TRBJ2-5; V: TRBV29-1; D: NA
CDR3: CASGFSEQYF; J: NA; V: TRBV27; D: NA
CDR3: CASSLYKNIQYF; J: TRBJ2-4; V: TRBV7-9; D: NA
CDR3: CASSLTLQDDYGYTF; J: TRBJ1-2; V: TRBV7-9; D: NA
CDR3: CASSFQVGNSPLHF; J: TRBJ1-6; V: TRBV12-3/TRBV12-4; D: NA
CDR3: CASSRDSVYGYTF; J: TRBJ1-2; V: TRBV12-3/TRBV12-4; D: TRBD1
CDR3: CASSVQGWDTGELFF; J: TRBJ2-2; V: TRBV2; D: TRBD1
CDR3: CASSPEPSGALDTQYF; J: TRBJ2-3; V: TRBV5-1; D: TRBD2
CDR3: CASSLARQGNSGANVLTF; J: TRBJ2-6; V: TRBV7-8; D: TRBD1
CDR3: CASSSRGGYTF; J: TRBJ1-2; V: TRBV7-2; D: NA
CDR3: CASSLTVDNQPQHF; J: TRBJ1-5; V: TRBV7-2; D: NA
CDR3: CASSVFRGYTYEQYF; J: TRBJ2-7; V: TRBV4-1; D: NA
CDR3: CASNSDNPGFYEQYF; J: TRBJ2-7; V: TRBV12-3/TRBV12-4; D: NA
CDR3: CASREGGTGESNQPQHF; J: TRBJ1-5; V: TRBV7-2; D: NA
CDR3: CASSRSALKTYEQYF; J: TRBJ2-7; V: TRBV27; D: NA